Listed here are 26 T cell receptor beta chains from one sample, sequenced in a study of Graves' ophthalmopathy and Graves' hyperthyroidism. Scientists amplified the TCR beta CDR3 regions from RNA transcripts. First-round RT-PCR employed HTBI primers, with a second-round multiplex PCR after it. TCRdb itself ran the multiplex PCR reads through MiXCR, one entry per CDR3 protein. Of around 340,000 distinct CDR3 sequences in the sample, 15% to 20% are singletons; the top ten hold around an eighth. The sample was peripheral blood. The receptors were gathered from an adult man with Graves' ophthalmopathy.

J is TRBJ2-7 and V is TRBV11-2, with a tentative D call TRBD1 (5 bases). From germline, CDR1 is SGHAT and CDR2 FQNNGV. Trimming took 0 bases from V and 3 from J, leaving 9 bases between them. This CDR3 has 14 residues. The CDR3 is CASSLERQSYEQYF. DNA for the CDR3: TGTGCCAGCAGCTTAGAACGACAGAGCTACGAGCAGTACTTC.

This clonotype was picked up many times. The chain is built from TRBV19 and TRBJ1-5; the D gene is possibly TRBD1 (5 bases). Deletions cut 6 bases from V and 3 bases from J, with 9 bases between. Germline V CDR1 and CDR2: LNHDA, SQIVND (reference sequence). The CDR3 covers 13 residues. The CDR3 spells CASSKGTNQPQHF. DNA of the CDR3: TGTGCCAGTAGCAAAGGGACCAATCAGCCCCAGCATTTT.

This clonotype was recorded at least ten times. CDR3 residues: CASSPQGRETQYF. The CDR3 DNA reads TGTGCCAGCTCACCACAGGGTCGGGAGACCCAGTACTTC. The chain employs TRBV18 and TRBJ2-5; D unclear. This CDR3 comprises 13 residues. Germline CDR1 and CDR2: KGHSH and LQKENI. With 1 base removed from V and 5 bases from J, the gap between germline ends came to 8 bases.

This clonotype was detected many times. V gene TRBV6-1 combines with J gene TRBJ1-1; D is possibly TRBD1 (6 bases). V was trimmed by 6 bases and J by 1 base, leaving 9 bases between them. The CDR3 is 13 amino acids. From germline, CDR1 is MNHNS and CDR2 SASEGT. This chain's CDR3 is CASSRGPNTEAFF. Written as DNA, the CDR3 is TGTGCCAGCAGCAGGGGACCGAACACTGAAGCTTTCTTT.

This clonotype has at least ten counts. The CDR3 nucleotides are TGCAGTGCTAGAGTACTAGCGATCCCCTTCGAGCAGTACTTC. Its translation is CSARVLAIPFEQYF. V gene TRBV20-1 combines with J gene TRBJ2-7, with 7 bases identical to TRBD2. Trimming cost V 1 base and J 6 bases; bases outside gene matches: 9. CDR1 and CDR2 (germline): DFQATT, SNEGSKA (reference sequence). The CDR3 consists of 14 residues.

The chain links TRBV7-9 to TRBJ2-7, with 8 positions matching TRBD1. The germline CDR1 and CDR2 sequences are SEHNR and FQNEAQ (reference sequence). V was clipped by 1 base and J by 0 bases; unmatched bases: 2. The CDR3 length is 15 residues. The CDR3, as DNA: TGTGCCAGCAGCTTAGGGGACAGGAACTCCTACGAGCAGTACTTC. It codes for CASSLGDRNSYEQYF.

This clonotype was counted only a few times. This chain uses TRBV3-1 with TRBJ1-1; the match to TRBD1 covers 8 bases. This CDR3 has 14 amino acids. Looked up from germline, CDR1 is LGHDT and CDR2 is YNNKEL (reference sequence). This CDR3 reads CATTMGRGRTEAFF. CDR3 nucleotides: TGTGCTACGACCATGGGCAGGGGGCGAACTGAAGCTTTCTTT.

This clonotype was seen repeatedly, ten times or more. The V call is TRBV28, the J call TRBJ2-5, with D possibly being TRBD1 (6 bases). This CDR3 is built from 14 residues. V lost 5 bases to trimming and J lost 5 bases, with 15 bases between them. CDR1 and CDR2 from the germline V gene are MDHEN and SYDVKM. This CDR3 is CASSPTGIKETQYF. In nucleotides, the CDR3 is TGTGCCAGCAGTCCAACAGGGATTAAGGAGACCCAGTACTTC.

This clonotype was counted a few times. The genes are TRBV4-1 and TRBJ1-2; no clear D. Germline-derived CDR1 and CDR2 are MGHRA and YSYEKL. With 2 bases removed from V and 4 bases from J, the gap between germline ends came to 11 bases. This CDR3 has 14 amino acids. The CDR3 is CASSQSPGSYGYTF. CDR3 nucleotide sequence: TGCGCCAGCAGCCAAAGTCCCGGTTCCTATGGCTACACCTTC.

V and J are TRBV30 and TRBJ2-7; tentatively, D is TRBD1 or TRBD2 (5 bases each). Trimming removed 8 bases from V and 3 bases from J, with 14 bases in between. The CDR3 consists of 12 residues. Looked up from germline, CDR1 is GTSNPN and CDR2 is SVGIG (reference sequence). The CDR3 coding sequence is TGTGCCGTGGGGACCTCTCGCTACGAGCAGTACTTC. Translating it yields CAVGTSRYEQYF.

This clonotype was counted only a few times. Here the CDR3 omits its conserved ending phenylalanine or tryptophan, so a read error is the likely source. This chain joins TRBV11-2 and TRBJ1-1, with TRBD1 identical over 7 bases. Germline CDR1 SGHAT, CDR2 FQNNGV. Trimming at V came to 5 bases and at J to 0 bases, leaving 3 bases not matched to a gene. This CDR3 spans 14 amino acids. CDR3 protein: CASSPGTVNTEAFS. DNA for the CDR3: TGTGCCAGCAGCCCAGGGACAGTGAACACTGAAGCTTTCTCT.

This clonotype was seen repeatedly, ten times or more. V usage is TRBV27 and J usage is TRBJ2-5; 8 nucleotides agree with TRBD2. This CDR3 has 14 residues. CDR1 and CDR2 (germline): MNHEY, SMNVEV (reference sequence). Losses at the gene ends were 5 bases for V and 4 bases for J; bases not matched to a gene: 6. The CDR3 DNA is TGTGCCAGCAGTCACGGGGGGGCAGGAGAGACCCAGTACTTC. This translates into CASSHGGAGETQYF.

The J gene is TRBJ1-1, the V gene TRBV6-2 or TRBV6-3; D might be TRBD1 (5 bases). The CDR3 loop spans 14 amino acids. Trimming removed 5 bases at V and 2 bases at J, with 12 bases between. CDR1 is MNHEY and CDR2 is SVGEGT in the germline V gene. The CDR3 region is CASSAIRDNTEAFF. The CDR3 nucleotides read TGTGCCAGCAGTGCTATCCGGGACAACACTGAAGCTTTCTTT.

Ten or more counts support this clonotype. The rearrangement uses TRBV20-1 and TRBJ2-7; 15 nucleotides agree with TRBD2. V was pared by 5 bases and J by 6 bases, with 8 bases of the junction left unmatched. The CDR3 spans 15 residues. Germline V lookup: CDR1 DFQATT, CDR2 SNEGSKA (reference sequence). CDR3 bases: TGCAGTGCTCTGATAGGGACTAGCGGGGGGCGCGAGCAGTACTTC. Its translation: CSALIGTSGGREQYF.

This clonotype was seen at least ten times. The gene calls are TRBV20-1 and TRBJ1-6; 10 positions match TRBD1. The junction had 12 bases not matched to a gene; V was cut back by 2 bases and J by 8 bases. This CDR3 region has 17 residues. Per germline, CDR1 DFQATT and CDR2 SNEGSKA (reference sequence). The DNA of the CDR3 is TGCAGTGCTAGATCCATCGGGACAGGGGATTTGGATTCACCCCTCCACTTT. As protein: CSARSIGTGDLDSPLHF.

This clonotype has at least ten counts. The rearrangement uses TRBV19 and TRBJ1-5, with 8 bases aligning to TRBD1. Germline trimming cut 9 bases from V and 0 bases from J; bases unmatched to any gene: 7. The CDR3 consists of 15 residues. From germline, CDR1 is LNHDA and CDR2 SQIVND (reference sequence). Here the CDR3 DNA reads TGTGCCAGCGGACAGGGCCAGTATAGCAATCAGCCCCAGCATTTT. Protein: CASGQGQYSNQPQHF.

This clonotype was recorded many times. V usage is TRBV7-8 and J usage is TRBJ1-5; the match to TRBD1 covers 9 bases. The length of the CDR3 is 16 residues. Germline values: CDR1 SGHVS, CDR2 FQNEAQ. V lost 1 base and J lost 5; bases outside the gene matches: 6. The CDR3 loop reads CASSLGLTGGDQPQHF. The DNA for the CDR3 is TGTGCCAGCAGCTTAGGACTGACAGGGGGGGATCAGCCCCAGCATTTT. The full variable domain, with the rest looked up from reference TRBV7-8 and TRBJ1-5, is GAGVSQSPRYKVAKRGQDVALRCDPISGHVSLFWYQQALGQGPEFLTYFQNEAQLDKSGLPSDRFFAERPEGSVSTLKIQRTQQEDSAVYLCASSLGLTGGDQPQHFGDGTRLSIL.

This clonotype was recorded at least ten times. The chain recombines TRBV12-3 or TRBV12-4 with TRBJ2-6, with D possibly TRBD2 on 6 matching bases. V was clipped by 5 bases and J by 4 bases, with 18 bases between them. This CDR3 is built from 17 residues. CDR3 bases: TGTGCCAGCAGTCCTGGGGTGGGAGGAGTCGGGGCCAACGTCCTGACTTTC. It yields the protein CASSPGVGGVGANVLTF.

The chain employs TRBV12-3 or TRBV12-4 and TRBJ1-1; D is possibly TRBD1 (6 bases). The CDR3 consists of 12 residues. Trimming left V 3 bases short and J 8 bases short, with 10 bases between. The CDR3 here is CASSFGTNEAFF. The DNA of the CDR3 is TGTGCCAGCAGTTTCGGGACAAACGAAGCTTTCTTT.

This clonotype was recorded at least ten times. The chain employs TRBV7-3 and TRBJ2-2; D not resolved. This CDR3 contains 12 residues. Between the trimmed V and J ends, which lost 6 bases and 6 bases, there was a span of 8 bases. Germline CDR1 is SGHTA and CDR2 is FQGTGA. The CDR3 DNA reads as TGTGCCAGCAGTCAACTGGCCGGGGAGCTGTTTTTT. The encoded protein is CASSQLAGELFF.

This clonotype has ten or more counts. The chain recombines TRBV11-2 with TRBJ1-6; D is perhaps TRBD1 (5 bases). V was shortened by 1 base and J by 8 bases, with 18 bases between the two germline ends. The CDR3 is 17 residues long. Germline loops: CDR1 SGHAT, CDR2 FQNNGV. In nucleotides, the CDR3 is TGTGCCAGCAGCTTAGTTTTAGGTGGGGGAGTGGATTCACCCCTCCACTTT. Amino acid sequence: CASSLVLGGGVDSPLHF.

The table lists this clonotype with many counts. The CDR3 region has the DNA TGCGCCAGCAGCTTGGATCCAGCCTACGAGCAGTACTTC. Translating gives CASSLDPAYEQYF. V usage is TRBV5-1 and J usage is TRBJ2-7; D uncertain. Trimming took 0 bases from V and 2 from J, leaving 6 bases between them. Looked up from germline, CDR1 is SGHRS and CDR2 is YFSETQ. The CDR3 consists of 13 residues.

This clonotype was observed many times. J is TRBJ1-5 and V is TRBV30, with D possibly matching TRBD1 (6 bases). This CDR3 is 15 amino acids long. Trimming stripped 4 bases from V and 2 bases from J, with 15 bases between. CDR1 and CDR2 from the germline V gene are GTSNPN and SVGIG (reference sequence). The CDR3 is CAWNLQGEGNQPQHF. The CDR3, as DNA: TGTGCCTGGAACCTACAGGGTGAGGGCAATCAGCCCCAGCATTTT.

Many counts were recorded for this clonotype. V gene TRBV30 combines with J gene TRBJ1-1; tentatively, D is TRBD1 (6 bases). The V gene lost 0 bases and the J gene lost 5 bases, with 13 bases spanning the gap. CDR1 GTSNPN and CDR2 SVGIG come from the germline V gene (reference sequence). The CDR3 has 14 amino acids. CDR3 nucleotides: TGTGCCTGGAGTGTATATCAGGGGTTGACTGAAGCTTTCTTT. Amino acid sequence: CAWSVYQGLTEAFF.

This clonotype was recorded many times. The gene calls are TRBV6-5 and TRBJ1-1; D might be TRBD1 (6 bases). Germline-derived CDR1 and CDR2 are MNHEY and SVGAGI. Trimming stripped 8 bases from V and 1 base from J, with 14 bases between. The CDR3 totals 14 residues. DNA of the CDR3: TGTGCCAGCGGCCGGGACACCAAGAACACTGAAGCTTTCTTT. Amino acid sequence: CASGRDTKNTEAFF.

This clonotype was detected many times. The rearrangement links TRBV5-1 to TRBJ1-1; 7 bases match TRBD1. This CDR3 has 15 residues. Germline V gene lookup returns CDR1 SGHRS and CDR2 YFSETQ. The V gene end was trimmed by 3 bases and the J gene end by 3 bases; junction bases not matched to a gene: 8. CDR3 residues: CASSSTGQGDTEAFF. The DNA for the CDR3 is TGCGCCAGCAGCTCCACAGGGCAGGGGGACACTGAAGCTTTCTTT.